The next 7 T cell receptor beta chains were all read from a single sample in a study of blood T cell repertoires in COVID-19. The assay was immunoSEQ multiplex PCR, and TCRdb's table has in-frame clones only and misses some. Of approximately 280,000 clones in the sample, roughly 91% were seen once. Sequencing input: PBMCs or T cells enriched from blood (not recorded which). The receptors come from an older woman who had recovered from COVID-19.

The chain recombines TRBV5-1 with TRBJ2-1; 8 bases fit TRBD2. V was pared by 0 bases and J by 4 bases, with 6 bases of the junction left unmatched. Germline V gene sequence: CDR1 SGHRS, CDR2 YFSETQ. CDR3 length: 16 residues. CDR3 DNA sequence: TGCGCCAGCAGCTTGGGTGGTAGCGGGGATTACAATGAGCAGTTCTTC. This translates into CASSLGGSGDYNEQFF.

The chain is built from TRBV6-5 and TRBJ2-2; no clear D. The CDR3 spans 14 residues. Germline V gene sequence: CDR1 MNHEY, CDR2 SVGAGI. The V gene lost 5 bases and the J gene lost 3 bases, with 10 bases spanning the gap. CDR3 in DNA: TGTGCCAGCAGTATGGCCGAATACACCGGGGAGCTGTTTTTT. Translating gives CASSMAEYTGELFF.

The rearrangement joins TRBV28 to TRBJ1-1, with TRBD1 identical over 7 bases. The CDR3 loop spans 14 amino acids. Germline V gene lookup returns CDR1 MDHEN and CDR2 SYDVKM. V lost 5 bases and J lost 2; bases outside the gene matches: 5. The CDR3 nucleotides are TGTGCCAGCAGTCCGGACAGGTTCAACACTGAAGCTTTCTTT. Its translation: CASSPDRFNTEAFF.

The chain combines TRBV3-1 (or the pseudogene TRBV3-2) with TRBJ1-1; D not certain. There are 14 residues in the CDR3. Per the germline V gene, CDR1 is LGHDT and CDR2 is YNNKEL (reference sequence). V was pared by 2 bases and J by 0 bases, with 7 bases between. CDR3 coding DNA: TGTGCCAGCAGCCAACTGACACTGAACACTGAAGCTTTCTTT. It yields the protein CASSQLTLNTEAFF.

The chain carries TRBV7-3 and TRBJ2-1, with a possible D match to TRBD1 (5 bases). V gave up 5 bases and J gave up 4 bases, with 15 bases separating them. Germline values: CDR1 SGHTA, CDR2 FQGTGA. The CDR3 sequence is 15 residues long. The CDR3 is CASSQSTPGYNEQFF. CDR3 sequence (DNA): TGTGCCAGCAGCCAGTCTACCCCAGGGTACAATGAGCAGTTCTTC.

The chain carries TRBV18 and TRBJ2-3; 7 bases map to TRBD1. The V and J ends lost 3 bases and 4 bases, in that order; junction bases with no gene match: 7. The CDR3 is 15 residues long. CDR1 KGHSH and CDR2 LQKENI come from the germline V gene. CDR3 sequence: CASSPGQIGADTQYF. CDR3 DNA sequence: TGTGCCAGCTCACCGGGACAGATCGGGGCAGATACGCAGTATTTT.

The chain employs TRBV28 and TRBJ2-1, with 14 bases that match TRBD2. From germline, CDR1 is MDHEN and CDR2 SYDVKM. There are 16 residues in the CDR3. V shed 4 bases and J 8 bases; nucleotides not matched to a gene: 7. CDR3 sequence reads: CASSSGLAGVQDEQFF. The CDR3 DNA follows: TGTGCCAGCAGTTCGGGACTAGCGGGAGTACAGGATGAGCAGTTCTTC.